This T cell receptor beta chain was captured by sequencing in a study of shared clonotypes between healthy human individuals. TCRdb's copy holds only in-frame clones and misses some; the assay was immunoSEQ multiplex PCR. The table has over a million clones, about 80% seen once; the top ten hold around 1.5%. Regarding this clone: Its antigen is not identified. With a much larger clone just one base away, this may be a read error. This CDR3 is also generated by other DNA sequences in the sample.

Study findings and constraints: Generally, naive subsets came out with larger estimated richness than memory subsets.

V was pared by 5 bases and J by 6 bases, with 11 bases between. CDR1 SGHNT and CDR2 YENEEA come from the germline V gene. There are 13 residues in the CDR3. The V and J genes are TRBV11-3 and TRBJ2-1; D remains unclear. The TCR comes from a young man in good health. Material: memory CD4+ T cells sorted from blood. Subset of the sample: CD45RA-negative fraction. CDR3 in amino acids: CASSPAASNEQFF. Written as DNA, the CDR3 is TGTGCCAGCAGCCCGGCAGCGTCCAATGAGCAGTTCTTC.